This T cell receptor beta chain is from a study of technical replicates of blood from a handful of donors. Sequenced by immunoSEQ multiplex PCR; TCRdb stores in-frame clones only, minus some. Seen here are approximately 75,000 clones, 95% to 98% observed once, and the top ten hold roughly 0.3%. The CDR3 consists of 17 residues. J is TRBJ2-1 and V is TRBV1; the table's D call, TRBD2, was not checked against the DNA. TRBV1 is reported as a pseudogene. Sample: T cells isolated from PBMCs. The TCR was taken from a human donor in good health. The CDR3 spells CTSSLGDSNRFYNEQFF. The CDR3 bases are TGCACCAGCAGCCTTGGGGACTCTAACCGTTTCTACAATGAGCAGTTCTTC.